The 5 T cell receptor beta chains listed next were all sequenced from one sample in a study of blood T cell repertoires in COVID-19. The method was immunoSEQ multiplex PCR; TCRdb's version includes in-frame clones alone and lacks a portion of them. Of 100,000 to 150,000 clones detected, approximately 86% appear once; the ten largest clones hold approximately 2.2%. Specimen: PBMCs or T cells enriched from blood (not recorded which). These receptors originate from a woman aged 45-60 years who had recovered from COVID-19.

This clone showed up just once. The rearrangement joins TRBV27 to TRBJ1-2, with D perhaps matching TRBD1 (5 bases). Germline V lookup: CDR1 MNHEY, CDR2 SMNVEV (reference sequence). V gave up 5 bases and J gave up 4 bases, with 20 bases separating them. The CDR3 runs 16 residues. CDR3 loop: CASSPPGWGVPYGYTF. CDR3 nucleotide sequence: TGTGCCAGCAGTCCCCCGGGCTGGGGGGTCCCCTATGGCTACACCTTC.

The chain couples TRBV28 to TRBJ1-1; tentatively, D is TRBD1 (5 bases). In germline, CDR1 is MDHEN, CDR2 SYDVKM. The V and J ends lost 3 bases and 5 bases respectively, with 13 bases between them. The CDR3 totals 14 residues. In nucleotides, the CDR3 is TGTGCCAGCAGTTTTTTCCGGGAGGGGACTGAAGCTTTCTTT. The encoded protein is CASSFFREGTEAFF.

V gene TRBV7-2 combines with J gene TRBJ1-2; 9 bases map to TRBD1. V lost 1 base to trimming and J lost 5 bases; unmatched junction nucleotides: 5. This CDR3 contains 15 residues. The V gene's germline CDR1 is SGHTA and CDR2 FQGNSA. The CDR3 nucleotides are TGTGCCAGCAGCTTAGGACCCGGGACAGGGTATGGCTACACCTTC. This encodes CASSLGPGTGYGYTF.

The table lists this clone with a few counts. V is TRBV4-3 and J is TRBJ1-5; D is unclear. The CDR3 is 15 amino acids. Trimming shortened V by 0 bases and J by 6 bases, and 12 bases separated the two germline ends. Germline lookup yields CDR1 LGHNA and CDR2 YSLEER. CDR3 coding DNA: TGCGCCAGCAGCCAAGACCGGTTTTCGAGTCAGCCCCAGCATTTT. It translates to CASSQDRFSSQPQHF.

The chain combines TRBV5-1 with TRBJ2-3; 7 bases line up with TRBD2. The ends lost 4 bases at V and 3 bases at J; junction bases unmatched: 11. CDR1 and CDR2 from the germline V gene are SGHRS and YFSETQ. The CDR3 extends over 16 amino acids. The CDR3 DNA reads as TGCGCCAGCAGCCTGGAACCAGGCGGGGGAACAGATACGCAGTATTTT. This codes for CASSLEPGGGTDTQYF.